There are many counts of the clone carrying this TCR beta chain. This CDR3 is built from 14 residues. CDR1 is SGHRS and CDR2 is YFSETQ in the germline V gene. The V gene end was trimmed by 0 bases and the J gene end by 9 bases; junction bases not matched to a gene: 3. Making the TCR beta libraries involved quantitative 5'-RACE with molecular barcodes. Each CDR3 protein is one row after TCRdb ran MiXCR on the 5' RACE reads. The data show around 330,000 distinct CDR3 sequences, around 10% seen once. The data were obtained in a study of CD8 T cells in ankylosing spondylitis. This TCR was sampled from a female donor with ankylosing spondylitis or in good health (not recorded which). Sequenced material: blood, either unsorted or a sorted T cell fraction (not recorded which). V and J are TRBV5-1 and TRBJ2-1; 10 bases map to TRBD2. The DNA of the CDR3 is TGCGCCAGCAGCTTGGTAGCGGGGGGCCGTGAGCAGTTCTTC. It codes for CASSLVAGGREQFF.